Presented here are 27 T cell receptor beta chains from one specimen sequenced in a study of chemoradiotherapy in HPV16-positive cancers. This table comes from immunoSEQ multiplex PCR, and its TCRdb copy is limited to in-frame clones, with some not included. The sample has about 2,800 clones; approximately 86% are singletons. The input for sequencing was tumor tissue, taken from a patient who underwent chemoradiotherapy. The source is a human donor with HPV-associated anogenital cancer.

The chain has TRBV13 and TRBJ2-7; 8 nucleotides align to TRBD1. Trimming at V came to 5 bases and at J to 6 bases, leaving 12 bases not matched to a gene. Germline assignment: CDR1 PRHDT and CDR2 FYEKMQ (reference sequence). The CDR3 sequence is 15 residues long. This CDR3 is CASSHNRGTGAEQYF. The CDR3 DNA is TGTGCCAGCAGCCACAACCGGGGGACAGGAGCCGAGCAGTACTTC.

The chain links TRBV30 to TRBJ2-2; D may correspond to TRBD1 or TRBD2 (5 bases each). CDR3 size: 15 residues. CDR1 and CDR2 from the germline V gene are GTSNPN and SVGIG (reference sequence). Between the trimmed V and J ends, which lost 2 bases and 0 bases, there was a span of 10 bases. The CDR3 protein is CAWSRDRPNTGELFF. The CDR3 nucleotides read TGTGCCTGGAGTCGGGACCGACCGAACACCGGGGAGCTGTTTTTT.

The V gene is TRBV15, the J gene TRBJ1-1; D is possibly TRBD1 (5 bases). The CDR3 sequence is 16 residues long. Trimming took 0 bases from V and 5 from J, leaving 16 bases between them. Germline CDR1 LNHNV, CDR2 YYDKDF (reference sequence). The CDR3: CATSRDLAGMLTEAFF. In DNA form, the CDR3 reads TGTGCCACCAGCAGAGATCTGGCAGGGATGCTTACTGAAGCTTTCTTT. The full variable domain, rest sourced from reference TRBV15 and TRBJ1-1, is DAMVIQNPRYQVTQFGKPVTLSCSQTLNHNVMYWYQQKSSQAPKLLFHYYDKDFNNEADTPDNFQSRRPNTSFCFLDIRSPGLGDTAMYLCATSRDLAGMLTEAFFGQGTRLTVV.

The chain couples TRBV2 to TRBJ2-5; a weak D match, TRBD1 (6 bases). The V gene lost 6 bases and the J gene lost 3 bases, with 14 bases spanning the gap. CDR3 length: 14 amino acids. Germline V gives CDR1 SNHLY, CDR2 FYNNEI. The CDR3 spells CASSPWTVKETQYF. The DNA of the CDR3 is TGTGCCAGCAGCCCCTGGACAGTAAAAGAGACCCAGTACTTC.

The V call is TRBV5-8, the J call TRBJ2-1, with 14 bases identical to TRBD2. This CDR3 has 15 amino acids. The germline V gene has CDR1 SGHTS and CDR2 YDEGEE. Trimming took 3 bases from V and 7 from J; bases not matched to a gene: 3. CDR3 sequence: CASSYGLAGGNEQFF. CDR3 in DNA: TGTGCCAGCAGCTACGGACTAGCGGGGGGTAATGAGCAGTTCTTC. The full variable domain, completed using reference TRBV5-8 and TRBJ2-1, is EAGVTQSPTHLIKTRGQQATLRCSPISGHTSVYWYQQALGLGLQFLLWYDEGEERNRGNFPPRFSGRQFPNYSSELNVNALELEDSALYLCASSYGLAGGNEQFFGPGTRLTVL.

V and J are TRBV28 and TRBJ2-7; D might be TRBD2 (5 bases). Trimming took off 2 bases at V and 5 bases at J, with 19 bases between the two ends. CDR1 is MDHEN and CDR2 is SYDVKM in the germline V gene. The CDR3 is 16 residues long. CDR3 DNA: TGTGCCAGCAGTTTAGATTCGAACCTCCGGGGAGACGAGCAGTACTTC. Its translation is CASSLDSNLRGDEQYF.

The chain uses TRBV7-2 and TRBJ2-2, with no clear D. Per the germline V gene, CDR1 is SGHTA and CDR2 is FQGNSA. V was pared by 1 base and J by 1 base, with 10 bases between. The CDR3 sequence is 16 residues long. CDR3 protein: CASSLVPSGNTGELFF. The CDR3 DNA is TGTGCCAGCAGCTTAGTCCCTAGTGGGAACACCGGGGAGCTGTTTTTT. Full variable domain (remainder filled in from reference TRBV7-2 and TRBJ2-2): GAGVSQSPSNKVTEKGKDVELRCDPISGHTALYWYRQSLGQGLEFLIYFQGNSAPDKSGLPSDRFSAERTGGSVSTLTIQRTQQEDSAVYLCASSLVPSGNTGELFFGEGSRLTVL.

The rearrangement links TRBV5-1 to TRBJ1-2; a possible D gene is TRBD1 (6 bases). The ends were cut back, 4 bases at V and 4 bases at J, with 20 bases in the middle. Per the germline V gene, CDR1 is SGHRS and CDR2 is YFSETQ. The CDR3 has 16 residues. The CDR3 nucleotides read TGCGCCAGCAGCGTCGGGGGCGGGAGAGAGGGCTATGGCTACACCTTC. Residues: CASSVGGGREGYGYTF.

This chain connects TRBV28 to TRBJ2-7, with a tentative D call TRBD1 (6 bases). CDR1 MDHEN and CDR2 SYDVKM come from the germline V gene. V shed 3 bases and J shed 3 bases, with 21 bases lying between them. CDR3 size: 17 residues. The CDR3: CASSFLGGQRGFYEQYF. The CDR3 DNA reads as TGTGCCAGCAGTTTCCTCGGAGGACAAAGGGGGTTCTACGAGCAGTACTTC. Filled out from reference TRBV28 and TRBJ2-7, the complete variable domain reads DVKVTQSSRYLVKRTGEKVFLECVQDMDHENMFWYRQDPGLGLRLIYFSYDVKMKEKGDIPEGYSVSREKKERFSLILESASTNQTSMYLCASSFLGGQRGFYEQYFGPGTRLTVT.

The gene calls are TRBV28 and TRBJ2-3; tentatively, D is TRBD1 (5 bases). The germline V and J ends were trimmed by 5 bases and 13 bases, with 16 bases remaining between them. The CDR3 loop spans 12 amino acids. The V gene's germline CDR1 is MDHEN and CDR2 SYDVKM. The CDR3, as DNA: TGTGCCAGCAGTCCGTACAAGGGGCGTGAGTATTTT. Its translation: CASSPYKGREYF.

V and J are TRBV5-1 and TRBJ2-7, with D possibly being TRBD2 (5 bases). The CDR3 loop spans 12 amino acids. V lost 4 bases and J lost 3, with 8 bases in between. The V gene's germline CDR1 is SGHRS and CDR2 YFSETQ. The CDR3 region is CASSEGLYEQYF. In nucleotides, the CDR3 is TGCGCCAGCAGCGAGGGTCTCTACGAGCAGTACTTC.

The rearrangement links TRBV6-1 to TRBJ2-7; D is unclear. Trimming took 3 bases from V and 0 from J, leaving 15 bases between them. This CDR3 is 16 amino acids long. Looked up from germline, CDR1 is MNHNS and CDR2 is SASEGT. CDR3 DNA sequence: TGTGCCAGCAGTGACCAAGCAGGCCGCAGCTCCTACGAGCAGTACTTC. As protein: CASSDQAGRSSYEQYF.

The chain carries TRBV10-3 and TRBJ2-3, with a tentative D call TRBD1 (5 bases). The CDR3 totals 16 residues. Germline V CDR1 and CDR2: ENHRY, SYGVKD. V lost 0 bases, J lost 4 bases, and 14 bases lay in between. The CDR3 coding sequence is TGTGCCATCAGTGAGTCAGGGCAGGGTCTCGCAGATACGCAGTATTTT. Translating it yields CAISESGQGLADTQYF.

The chain links TRBV19 to TRBJ2-1; D call uncertain. The germline V gene encodes CDR1 LNHDA and CDR2 SQIVND (reference sequence). The CDR3 length is 15 residues. Trimming took off 4 bases at V and 1 base at J, with 11 bases between the two ends. CDR3: CASSRLMQSYNEQFF. Here the CDR3 DNA reads TGTGCCAGTAGTAGGCTTATGCAGTCCTACAATGAGCAGTTCTTC.

V is TRBV29-1 and J is TRBJ2-3; 10 bases align to TRBD2. With V trimmed by 6 bases and J by 2 bases, 8 bases remained unmatched. The V gene's germline CDR1 is SQVTM and CDR2 ANQGSEA. This CDR3 comprises 15 residues. The CDR3, as DNA: TGCAGCGTGACAGGACTAGCGGCGTTCACAGATACGCAGTATTTT. Amino acid sequence: CSVTGLAAFTDTQYF.

Concerning this clone itself: Its ends do not fully match the called genes, so a read error is possible. The V gene is TRBV27, the J gene TRBJ1-1; D gene ambiguous. Germline CDR1 and CDR2: MNHEY and SMNVEV (reference sequence). This CDR3 has 13 amino acids. The CDR3 here is CASSLTRAAELLF. DNA of the CDR3: TGTGCCAGCAGTTTAACACGAGCCGCTGAGCTTCTTTTT.

This clone has just one count. The genes are TRBV6-6 and TRBJ2-1, with D perhaps TRBD1 (6 bases). CDR3 length equals 14 residues. CDR1 MNHNY and CDR2 SVGAGI come from the germline V gene (reference sequence). The V end lost 2 bases, the J end lost 9 bases, and 14 bases lay between the germline ends. The CDR3 sequence is CASSYPARGSEQFF. The CDR3 region has the DNA TGTGCCAGCAGTTACCCGGCCAGGGGTAGTGAGCAGTTCTTC.

The chain has TRBV5-6 and TRBJ2-3; D not resolved. Trimming cost V 4 bases and J 4 bases, with 4 bases left between them. The CDR3 spans 11 residues. CDR1 is SGHDT, CDR2 YYEEEE, per germline. CDR3 nucleotide sequence: TGTGCCAGCAGCCTGGCAGATACGCAGTATTTT. As protein: CASSLADTQYF.

The chain uses TRBV28 and TRBJ2-1; no firm D call. The CDR3 is made up of 13 amino acids. V lost 6 bases to trimming and J lost 0 bases, with 6 bases between them. Germline CDR1 reads MDHEN; CDR2 reads SYDVKM. The CDR3 spells CASSPSSYNEQFF. The CDR3 bases are TGTGCCAGCAGCCCGAGCTCCTACAATGAGCAGTTCTTC.

V and J are TRBV2 and TRBJ1-1, with D perhaps TRBD1 (5 bases). This CDR3 has 17 residues. The V gene's germline CDR1 is SNHLY and CDR2 FYNNEI. V was trimmed by 8 bases and J by 5 bases, leaving 27 bases between them. CDR3 coding DNA: TGTGCCAGCGCCTCAAAACTATGGACGGCAGGGCTAACTGAAGCTTTCTTT. As protein: CASASKLWTAGLTEAFF. Looking up the rest from reference TRBV2 and TRBJ1-1 gives the full variable domain: EPEVTQTPSHQVTQMGQEVILRCVPISNHLYFYWYRQILGQKVEFLVSFYNNEISEKSEIFDDQFSVERPDGSNFTLKIRSTKLEDSAMYFCASASKLWTAGLTEAFFGQGTRLTVV.

The V and J genes are TRBV30 and TRBJ1-2, with D maybe TRBD1 (5 bases). This CDR3 has 13 amino acids. Germline CDR1 GTSNPN, CDR2 SVGIG (reference sequence). The V end lost 5 bases, the J end lost 1 base, and 11 bases lay between the germline ends. This chain's CDR3 is CAWPDSFNYGYTF. CDR3 DNA sequence: TGTGCCTGGCCTGACAGTTTTAACTATGGCTACACCTTC.

The chain couples TRBV30 to TRBJ1-1, with D unclear. Trimming cost V 0 bases and J 5 bases, with 10 bases left between them. The CDR3 contains 13 residues. Germline CDR1 and CDR2: GTSNPN and SVGIG (reference sequence). The CDR3 bases are TGTGCCTGGAGTGTGTCGCCGGCTACTGAAGCTTTCTTT. Encoded protein: CAWSVSPATEAFF.

The V call is TRBV28, the J call TRBJ1-1, with a weak D call TRBD1 (6 bases). V lost 2 bases to trimming and J lost 6 bases, with 13 bases between them. The CDR3 has 14 amino acids. Per the germline V gene, CDR1 is MDHEN and CDR2 is SYDVKM. CDR3 protein: CASSLPDRQAEAFF. The CDR3 DNA sequence: TGTGCCAGCAGTTTACCCGACAGGCAGGCTGAAGCTTTCTTT. Full variable domain (missing parts from reference TRBV28 and TRBJ1-1): DVKVTQSSRYLVKRTGEKVFLECVQDMDHENMFWYRQDPGLGLRLIYFSYDVKMKEKGDIPEGYSVSREKKERFSLILESASTNQTSMYLCASSLPDRQAEAFFGQGTRLTVV.

This chain links TRBV5-4 with TRBJ2-7, with TRBD2 identical over 9 bases. The junction had 5 bases not matched to a gene; V was cut back by 0 bases and J by 4 bases. There are 15 residues in the CDR3. CDR1 and CDR2 from the germline V gene are SGHNT and YYREEE (reference sequence). The CDR3: CASSLGGGGAYEQYF. CDR3 coding DNA: TGTGCCAGCAGCTTGGGTGGCGGGGGGGCTTACGAGCAGTACTTC.

The chain couples TRBV4-3 to TRBJ1-2; D gene uncertain. CDR1 is LGHNA, CDR2 YSLEER, per germline. CDR3 length equals 14 residues. V lost 0 bases to trimming and J lost 6 bases, with 11 bases between them. Written as DNA, the CDR3 is TGCGCCAGCAGCCAAGATCGTCGCCCAGATGGCTACACCTTC. It codes for CASSQDRRPDGYTF.

The rearrangement joins TRBV19 to TRBJ2-5; D gene ambiguous. The end of the DNA is better explained by TRBJ2-7, so the J call may be wrong. This CDR3 comprises 17 residues. From germline, CDR1 is LNHDA and CDR2 SQIVND (reference sequence). The CDR3 loop is CASSIRSLRARSYEQYF. Here the CDR3 DNA reads TGTGCCAGTAGTATACGGAGTTTAAGGGCCCGATCCTACGAGCAGTACTTC.

The chain carries TRBV29-1 and TRBJ2-1; TRBD1 matches 7 bases. CDR3 length: 14 residues. The junction had 5 bases not matched to a gene; V was cut back by 4 bases and J by 2 bases. Germline V gene sequence: CDR1 SQVTM, CDR2 ANQGSEA. CDR3 residues: CSVVGRGTYNEQFF. DNA of the CDR3: TGCAGCGTTGTGGGCAGGGGGACCTACAATGAGCAGTTCTTC.